This TCR beta chain was observed in a study of T cell responses to AZD1222 COVID-19 vaccine. The study's findings and limits: Reports indicate that nearly half of spike-specific TCRs are directed at unmutated variant regions. Donors were mostly white British, more females; clonal diversity possibly underestimated.

With V trimmed by 3 bases and J by 6 bases, 6 bases remained unmatched. The CDR3 loop spans 14 amino acids. Germline-derived CDR1 and CDR2 are KGHSH and LQKENI. Only in-frame clones appear in the TCRdb table, and some are missing; sequencing was by immunoSEQ multiplex PCR. The data show 110,000 or so clones, with approximately 88% seen just once and almost 6.5% held by the top ten. Notes on this clone: Its cognate antigen is unknown.

The sequence derives from an adult who received the AZD1222 COVID-19 vaccine. This sample comprised peripheral blood, obtained 28 days after the second AZD1222 dose. This sequence joins TRBV18 and TRBJ1-1; TRBD1 aligns across 8 bases. CDR3 sequence: CASSPDRGLPEAFF. CDR3 sequence (DNA): TGTGCCAGCTCACCCGACAGGGGTCTCCCTGAAGCTTTCTTT.